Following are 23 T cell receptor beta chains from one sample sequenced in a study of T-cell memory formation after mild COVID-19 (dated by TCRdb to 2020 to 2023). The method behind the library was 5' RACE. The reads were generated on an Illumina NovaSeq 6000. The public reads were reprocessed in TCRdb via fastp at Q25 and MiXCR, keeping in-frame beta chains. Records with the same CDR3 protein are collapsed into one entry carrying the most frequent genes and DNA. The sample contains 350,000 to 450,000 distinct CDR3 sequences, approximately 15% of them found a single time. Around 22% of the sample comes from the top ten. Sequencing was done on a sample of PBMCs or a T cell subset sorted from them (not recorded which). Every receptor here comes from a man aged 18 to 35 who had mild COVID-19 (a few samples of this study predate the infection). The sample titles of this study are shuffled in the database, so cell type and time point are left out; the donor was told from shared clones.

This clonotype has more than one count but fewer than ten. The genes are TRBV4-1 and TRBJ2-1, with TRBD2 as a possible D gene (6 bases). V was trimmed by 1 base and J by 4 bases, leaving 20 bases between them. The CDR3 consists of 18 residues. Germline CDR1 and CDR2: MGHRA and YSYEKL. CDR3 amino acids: CASSQGPLRLAEYNEQFF. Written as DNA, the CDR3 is TGCGCCAGCAGCCAAGGGCCTTTGAGGTTAGCGGAATACAATGAGCAGTTCTTC.

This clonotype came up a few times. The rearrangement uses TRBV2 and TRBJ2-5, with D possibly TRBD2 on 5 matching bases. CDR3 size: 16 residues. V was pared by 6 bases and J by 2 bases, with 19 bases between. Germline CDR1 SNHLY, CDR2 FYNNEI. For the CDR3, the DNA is TGTGCCAGCAGCTCGGGGTTGACCCAGAGGCAAGAGACCCAGTACTTC. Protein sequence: CASSSGLTQRQETQYF.

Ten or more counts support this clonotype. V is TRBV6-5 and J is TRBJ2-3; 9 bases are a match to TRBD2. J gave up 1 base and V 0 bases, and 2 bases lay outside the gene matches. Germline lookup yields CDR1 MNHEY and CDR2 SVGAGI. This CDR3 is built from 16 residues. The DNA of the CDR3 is TGTGCCAGCAGTTACTCACAGCGGGGGGGCACAGATACGCAGTATTTT. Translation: CASSYSQRGGTDTQYF.

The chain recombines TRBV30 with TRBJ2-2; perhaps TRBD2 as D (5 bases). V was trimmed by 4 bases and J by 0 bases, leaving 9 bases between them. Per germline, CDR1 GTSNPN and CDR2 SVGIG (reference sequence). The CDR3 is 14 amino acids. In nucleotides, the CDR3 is TGTGCCTGGAAACAAGCGGCGAACACCGGGGAGCTGTTTTTT. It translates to CAWKQAANTGELFF.

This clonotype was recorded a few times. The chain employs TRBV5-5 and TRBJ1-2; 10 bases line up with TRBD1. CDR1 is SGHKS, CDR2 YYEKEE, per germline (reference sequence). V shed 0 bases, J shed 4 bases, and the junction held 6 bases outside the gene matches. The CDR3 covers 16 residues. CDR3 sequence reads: CASSLGRRDRGYGYTF. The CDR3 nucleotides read TGTGCCAGCAGCTTGGGCCGTCGGGACAGGGGCTATGGCTACACCTTC.

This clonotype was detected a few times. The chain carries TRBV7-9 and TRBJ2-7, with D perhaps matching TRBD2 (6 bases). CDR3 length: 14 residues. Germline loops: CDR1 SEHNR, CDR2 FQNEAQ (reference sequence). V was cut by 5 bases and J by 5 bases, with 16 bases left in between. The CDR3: CASSTRGSGDEQYF. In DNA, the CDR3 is TGTGCCAGCAGCACCCGAGGGTCGGGGGACGAGCAGTACTTC.

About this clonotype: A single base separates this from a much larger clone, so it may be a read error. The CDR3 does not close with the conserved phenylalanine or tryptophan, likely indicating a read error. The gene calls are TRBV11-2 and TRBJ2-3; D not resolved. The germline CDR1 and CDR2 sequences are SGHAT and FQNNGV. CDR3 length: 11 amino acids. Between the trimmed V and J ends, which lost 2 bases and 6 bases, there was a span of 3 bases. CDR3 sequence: CASSLWDTQYL. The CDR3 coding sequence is TGTGCCAGCAGCTTATGGGATACGCAGTATCTT.

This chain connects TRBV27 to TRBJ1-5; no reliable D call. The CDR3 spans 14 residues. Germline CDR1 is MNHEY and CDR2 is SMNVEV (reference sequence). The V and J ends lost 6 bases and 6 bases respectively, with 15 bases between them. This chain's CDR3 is CASRWMAAGQPQHF. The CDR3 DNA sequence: TGTGCCAGCAGATGGATGGCGGCCGGTCAGCCCCAGCATTTT.

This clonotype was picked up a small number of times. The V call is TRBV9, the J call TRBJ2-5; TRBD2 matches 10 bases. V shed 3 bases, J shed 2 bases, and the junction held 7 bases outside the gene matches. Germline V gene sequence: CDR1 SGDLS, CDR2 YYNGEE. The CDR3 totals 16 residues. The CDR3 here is CASSDLGLAKQETQYF. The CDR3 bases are TGTGCCAGCAGCGATCTGGGACTAGCGAAACAAGAGACCCAGTACTTC.

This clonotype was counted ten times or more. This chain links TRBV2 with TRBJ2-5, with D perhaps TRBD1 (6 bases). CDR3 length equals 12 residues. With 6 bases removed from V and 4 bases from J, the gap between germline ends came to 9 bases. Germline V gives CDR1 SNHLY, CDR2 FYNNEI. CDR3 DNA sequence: TGTGCCAGCAGGGCGGACAGAGAGACCCAGTACTTC. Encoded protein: CASRADRETQYF.

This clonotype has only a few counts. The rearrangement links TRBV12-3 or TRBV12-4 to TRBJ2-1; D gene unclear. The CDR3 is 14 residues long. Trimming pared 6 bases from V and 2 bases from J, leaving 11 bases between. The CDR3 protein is CASRFTGPYNEQFF. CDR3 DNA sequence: TGTGCCAGCAGATTCACCGGCCCCTACAATGAGCAGTTCTTC.

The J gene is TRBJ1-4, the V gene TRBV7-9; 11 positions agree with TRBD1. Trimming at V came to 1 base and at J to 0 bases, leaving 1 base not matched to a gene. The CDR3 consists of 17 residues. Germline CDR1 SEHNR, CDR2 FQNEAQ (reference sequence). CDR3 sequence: CASSLVGQGATNEKLFF. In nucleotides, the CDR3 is TGTGCCAGCAGCTTAGTGGGACAGGGGGCAACTAATGAAAAACTGTTTTTT. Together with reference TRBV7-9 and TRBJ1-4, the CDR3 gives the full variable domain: DTGVSQNPRHKITKRGQNVTFRCDPISEHNRLYWYRQTLGQGPEFLTYFQNEAQLEKSRLLSDRFSAERPKGSFSTLEIQRTEQGDSAMYLCASSLVGQGATNEKLFFGSGTQLSVL.

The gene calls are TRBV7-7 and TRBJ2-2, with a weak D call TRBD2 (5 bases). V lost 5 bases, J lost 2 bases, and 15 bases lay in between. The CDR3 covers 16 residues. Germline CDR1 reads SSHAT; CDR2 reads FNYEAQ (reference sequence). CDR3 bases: TGTGCCAGCAGCACTAGTCCCCAGAGCAACACCGGGGAGCTGTTTTTT. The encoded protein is CASSTSPQSNTGELFF.

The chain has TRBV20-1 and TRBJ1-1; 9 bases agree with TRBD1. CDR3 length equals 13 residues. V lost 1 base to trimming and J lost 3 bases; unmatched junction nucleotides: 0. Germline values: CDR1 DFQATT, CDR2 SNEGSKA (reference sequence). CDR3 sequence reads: CSARGQGDTEAFF. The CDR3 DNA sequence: TGCAGTGCTAGAGGACAGGGGGACACTGAAGCTTTCTTT.

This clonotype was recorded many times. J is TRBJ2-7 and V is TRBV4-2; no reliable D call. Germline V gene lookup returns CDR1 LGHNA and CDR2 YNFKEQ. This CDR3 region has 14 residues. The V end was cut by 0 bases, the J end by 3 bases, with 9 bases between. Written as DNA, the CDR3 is TGTGCCAGCAGCCAAGATTTGGATTTCTACGAGCAGTACTTC. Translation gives CASSQDLDFYEQYF.

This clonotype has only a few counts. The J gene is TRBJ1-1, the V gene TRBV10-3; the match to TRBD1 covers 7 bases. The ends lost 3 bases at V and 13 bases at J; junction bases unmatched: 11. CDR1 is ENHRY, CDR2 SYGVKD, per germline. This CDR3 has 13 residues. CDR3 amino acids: CAISERTGTVIFF. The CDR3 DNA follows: TGTGCCATCAGTGAAAGAACCGGGACAGTGATTTTCTTT.

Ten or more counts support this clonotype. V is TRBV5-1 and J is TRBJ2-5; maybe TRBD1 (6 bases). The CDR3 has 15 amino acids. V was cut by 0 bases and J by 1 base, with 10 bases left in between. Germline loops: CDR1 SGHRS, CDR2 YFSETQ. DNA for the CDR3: TGCGCCAGCAGCTTGGGAGGGGGTCTCCAAGAGACCCAGTACTTC. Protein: CASSLGGGLQETQYF.

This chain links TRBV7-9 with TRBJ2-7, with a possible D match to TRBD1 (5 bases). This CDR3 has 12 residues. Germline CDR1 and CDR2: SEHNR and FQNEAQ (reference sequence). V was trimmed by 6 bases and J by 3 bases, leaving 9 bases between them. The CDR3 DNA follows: TGTGCCAGCAGACAAGGGGTCTACGAGCAGTACTTC. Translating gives CASRQGVYEQYF.

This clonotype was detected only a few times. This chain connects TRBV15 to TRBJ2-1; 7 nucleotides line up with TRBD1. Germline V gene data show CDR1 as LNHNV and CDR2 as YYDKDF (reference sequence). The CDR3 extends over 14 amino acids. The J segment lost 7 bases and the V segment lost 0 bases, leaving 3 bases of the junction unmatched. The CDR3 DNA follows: TGTGCCACCAGCAGAGATTCCAGGGGGAATGAGCAGTTCTTC. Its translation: CATSRDSRGNEQFF. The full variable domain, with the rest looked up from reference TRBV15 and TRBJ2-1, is DAMVIQNPRYQVTQFGKPVTLSCSQTLNHNVMYWYQQKSSQAPKLLFHYYDKDFNNEADTPDNFQSRRPNTSFCFLDIRSPGLGDTAMYLCATSRDSRGNEQFFGPGTRLTVL.

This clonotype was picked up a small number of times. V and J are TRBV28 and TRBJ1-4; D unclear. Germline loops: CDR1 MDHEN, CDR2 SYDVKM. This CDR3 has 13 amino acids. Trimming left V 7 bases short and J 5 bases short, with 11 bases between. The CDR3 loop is CASIGGGNEKLFF. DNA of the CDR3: TGTGCCAGCATCGGCGGTGGAAATGAAAAACTGTTTTTT.

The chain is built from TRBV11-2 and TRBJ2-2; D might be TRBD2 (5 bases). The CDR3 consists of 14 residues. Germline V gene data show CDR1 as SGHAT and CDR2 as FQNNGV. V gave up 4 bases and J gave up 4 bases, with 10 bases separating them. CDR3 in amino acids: CASSSFRGTGELFF. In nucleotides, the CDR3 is TGTGCCAGCAGCTCCTTTCGGGGCACCGGGGAGCTGTTTTTT.

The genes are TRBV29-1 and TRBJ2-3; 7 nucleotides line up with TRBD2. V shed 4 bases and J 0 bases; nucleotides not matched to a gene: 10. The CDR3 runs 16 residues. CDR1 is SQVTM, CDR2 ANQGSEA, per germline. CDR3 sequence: CSVVSGTTDSTDTQYF. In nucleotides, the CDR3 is TGCAGCGTTGTATCAGGGACTACCGATAGCACAGATACGCAGTATTTT.

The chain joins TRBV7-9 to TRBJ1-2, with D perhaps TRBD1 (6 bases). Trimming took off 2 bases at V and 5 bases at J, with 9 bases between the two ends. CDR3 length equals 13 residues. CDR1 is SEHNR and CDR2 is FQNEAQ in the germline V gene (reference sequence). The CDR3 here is CASSLPQGYGYTF. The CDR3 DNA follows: TGTGCCAGCAGCTTACCGCAGGGGTATGGCTACACCTTC.